This TCR beta chain is from a study of cytomegalovirus exposure and HLA in healthy donors. Study-wide results and caveats: Later analysis identified a missense DCLRE1C variant that was linked to TCR beta V- and J-gene trimming.

Amplification used 60 Vbeta primers and 13 Jbeta primers. The repertoire was sequenced with immunoSEQ multiplex PCR; TCRdb's copy has only in-frame clones and lacks some. The table shows some 130,000 clones, with over 70% occurring only once. With respect to this clone: The antigen is undetermined.

The sequence came from a man between 40 and 49 years old in good health and CMV-seronegative. The sequencing input was PBMCs.

The CDR3 nucleotides are TGTGCCAGCAGCCCCGGGACTCCGCTCGGCGAGCAGTACTTC. Residues: CASSPGTPLGEQYF. This chain joins TRBV5-8 and TRBJ2-7, with D possibly matching TRBD2 (6 bases). The CDR3 has 14 amino acids. Looked up from germline, CDR1 is SGHTS and CDR2 is YDEGEE. V lost 4 bases to trimming and J lost 6 bases, with 17 bases between them.